This entry lists 4 T cell receptor beta chains sequenced from one sample in a study of regulatory T cells in long-lasting Graves disease. As to time point: newly diagnosed GD, antithyroid drugs for less than 3 months. RNA from PBMCs was the source of the TCR library. Construction of the TCR beta libraries employed iRepertoire HTBI primers in conjunction with Arm-PCR of CDR3 regions. Each CDR3 protein gets one entry after TCRdb re-called the multiplex PCR reads with MiXCR. The sample carries some 220,000 distinct CDR3 sequences, approximately 18% recorded once. These same records also appear under a second study, on T cells in Graves' hyperthyroidism and ophthalmopathy.

Source: peripheral blood mononuclear cells (PBMCs), taken at new diagnosis, from a patient treated with antithyroid drugs. These receptors came from a woman aged 25 to 39 with Graves disease.

This clonotype was picked up many times. The chain combines TRBV27 with TRBJ2-3, with 9 nucleotides matching TRBD1. This CDR3 is 14 amino acids long. Trimming removed 6 bases from V and 4 bases from J; junction bases left unmatched: 5. Germline CDR1 reads MNHEY; CDR2 reads SMNVEV (reference sequence). CDR3 DNA: TGTGCCAGCAGGTACAGGGGGCAGCCAGATACGCAGTATTTT. Encoded protein: CASRYRGQPDTQYF.

This clonotype was detected many times. The rearrangement uses TRBV19 and TRBJ1-3; TRBD1 is a possible D gene (5 bases). CDR1 and CDR2 from the germline V gene are LNHDA and SQIVND (reference sequence). V lost 5 bases, J lost 2 bases, and 13 bases lay in between. CDR3 length: 15 residues. The CDR3 DNA reads as TGTGCCAGTAGTGCCCAAACAGGCCCTGGAAACACCATATATTTT. Protein product: CASSAQTGPGNTIYF.

This clonotype was found a few times. The V and J genes are TRBV5-8 and TRBJ1-1; tentatively, D is TRBD1 (6 bases). The V gene's germline CDR1 is SGHTS and CDR2 YDEGEE. The CDR3 length is 14 residues. The V and J ends lost 4 bases and 4 bases respectively, with 14 bases between them. In DNA, the CDR3 is TGTGCCAGCAGCGGGGACATCCTGGGCACTGAAGCTTTCTTT. As protein: CASSGDILGTEAFF.

Points on this clonotype: One base away lies a much larger clone, so this may be a sequencing read error. The rearrangement uses TRBV2 and TRBJ2-7; a weak D match, TRBD2 (6 bases). Trimming took off 3 bases at V and 2 bases at J, with 11 bases between the two ends. This CDR3 is 14 amino acids long. Germline assignment: CDR1 SNHLY and CDR2 FYNNEI. CDR3 sequence: CASSDGGETYEQYF. The CDR3 DNA sequence: TGTGCCAGCAGTGATGGAGGGGAGACCTACGAGCAGTACTTC.